This TCR beta chain was recovered during a study of shared clonotypes between healthy human individuals (dated by TCRdb to about 2020). In the study overall: Two women and three men aged 18 to 49 years were included in the cohort. To estimate repertoire size and how much clonotypes are shared between individuals, the study performed deep sequencing of blood TCR repertoires from 4 to 6 healthy adults. To increase sequencing depth and limit assay-specific biases, TCR repertoire library preparation and sequencing were carried out by different laboratories using diverse techniques. For each donor, CD4 naive and CD4 memory were each given three plates, CD8 naive was given two plates, and CD8 memory was given one plate. Between about 0.9 and 8.9 billion PBMCs per donor were obtained by leukapheresis. Paper-wide results and their limitations: Higher generation probabilities were observed for clonotypes shared by all four sorted-subset donors than for non-shared clonotypes. The genetic and exposure-history diversity represented was limited by the small number of donors. Across a handful of donors, approximately 5% of naive CD4, approximately 3.6% of naive CD8, 2% to 2.5% of memory CD4, and 0.4% of memory CD8 clonotypes were shared. Only blood was sampled, and tissue TCR repertoires likely differ from those in blood. Even with the large sequencing depth, rarefaction of the sorted-subset datasets indicated that sequencing was incomplete. Pairwise subsampling led to the expectation that sequencing depth would affect the degree of clonotype sharing among donors. Estimated clonotype richness was generally larger for naive than for memory subsets.

Germline trimming: 3 bases from V, 7 bases from J; junction bases outside gene matches: 14. CDR1 and CDR2 (SGHNT, YYREEE) derive from the germline V gene (reference sequence). Including cysteine and phenylalanine, the CDR3 has 17 amino acids. Only CDR3 DNA remains: 51 bases, in frame from the first base. The donors were healthy, HIV-negative adults with no recently reported acute infections or vaccinations. Every donor was a Caucasian adult living in Nashville, Tennessee, USA. Magnetic negative selection was used to enrich CD4+ T cells, after which naive cells were positively selected on CD45RA and the negative fraction became the memory subset. After blood collection by leukapheresis, PBMCs were isolated using Ficoll-Histopaque density gradient centrifugation and then cryopreserved in the vapor phase of liquid nitrogen. Analytical flow cytometry was used to check the purity and quantity of each magnetically sorted T cell population. Genomic DNA was isolated from every sorted fraction and measured by UV absorbance on a Nanodrop 2000c.

About this clone itself: It has no known antigen specificity. Base qualities were left out, and no much larger clone turns up one base away.

TCR CDR3 regions were amplified from genomic DNA by multiplex PCR using the deep immunoSEQ assay. Genomic DNA extracted from each cell subset was distributed evenly over all wells of several immunoSEQ 96-well plates, and each plate served as one replicate. For sorted subsets, each replicate PCR was loaded with 150 to 250 ng genomic DNA, equivalent to approximately 27,000 T cell genomes. Purified libraries were quantified with a Qubit 3.0 fluorometer, sized on a Bioanalyzer 2100, and re-quantified with the KAPA Library Quantification kit. Every immunoSEQ 96-well plate was sequenced on a dedicated single-read 150-cycle Illumina NextSeq 550 flow cell. The original methods were these. Because the immunoSEQ output included only junctional sequences and no quality scores, the filtering could not be the same as the filtering used for full-length reads. Sequences were annotated with PyIR, a Python wrapper for IgBLAST v1.9, using IMGT germline references to assign V/J genes and CDR3. Reads were filtered out if the reads had weak V/J assignments (E-value above 1e-6), no CDR3, stop codons, out-of-frame junctions, or ambiguous translated residues. A V3J clonotype was defined by an identical inferred V gene, J gene, and CDR3 amino acid sequence. Percentage overlap between repertoires was calculated by dividing the number of shared unique clonotypes by the size of the smaller repertoire. Three approaches were used to assess repertoire richness: RTK rarefaction, the Chao1 estimator, and Recon v2.1 estimates of unobserved clonotypes. For all TCRbeta clonotypes obtained by the gDNA method from several donors, generation probabilities were computed with OLGA. TCRdb provides this immuneACCESS table in a form limited to in-frame rearrangements. Some clones are lacking; in checked studies, under half of them reflect an unresolved V gene, and why the rest are absent is not known. The DNA gave D and trimming, while V, J and clone size come from that table. The sample table records roughly 2,300,000 clones; 85% to 95% of these occur just once. Together, the top ten hold about 0.41% of the sample.

Sequenced material: naive CD4+ T cells from PBMCs. The cell subset or site label, read with the paper, signifies: CD45RA+ positively selected. Here the chain combines TRBV5-4 and TRBJ2-1, with 9 bases in between that match TRBD2. This clonotype was sampled from a man in his late teens or twenties in good health. Some clones in this sample may be carry-over from other donors' samples. The CDR3 is CASSSPMGGRAGNEQFF. At the DNA level, the sequence is TGTGCCAGCAGCTCCCCCATGGGCGGGAGGGCCGGGAATGAGCAGTTCTTC.